This T cell receptor (beta chain) was retrieved from a study of T cell changes during pregnancy in multiple sclerosis. Per germline, CDR1 LNHDA and CDR2 SQIVND (reference sequence). This CDR3 contains 15 residues. V trimming: 4 bases; J trimming: 4 bases; junction bases outside the gene matches: 4. Sequenced by immunoSEQ multiplex PCR; TCRdb stores in-frame clones only, minus some. This table has around 96,000 clones, 94% appearing once. The chain combines TRBV19 with TRBJ1-5, with 10 bases that match TRBD1. The clonotype originates from a female donor in good health, enrolled as a control in a pregnancy study. The sample in question was peripheral blood, obtained after pregnancy. The DNA for the CDR3 is TGTGCCAGTAGTAGGGGACAGGGGCGGAATCAGCCCCAGCATTTT. It yields the protein CASSRGQGRNQPQHF. The full variable domain, its missing parts supplied by reference TRBV19 and TRBJ1-5, is DGGITQSPKYLFRKEGQNVTLSCEQNLNHDAMYWYRQDPGQGLRLIYYSQIVNDFQKGDIAEGYSVSREKKESFPLTVTSAQKNPTAFYLCASSRGQGRNQPQHFGDGTRLSIL.